This T cell receptor beta chain was documented in a study of molecular identifiers for immune sequencing clone quantification. The study's findings and limits: Reportedly, one cell's Jurkat TCR RNA was detected within 1,200,000 naive CD8 cells.

As to this clonotype: Antigen specificity is unknown.

The authors built bulk TCR libraries by previously described methods with listed TCR primers. Via MiXCR, TCRdb re-called the PCR reads, giving one row per CDR3 protein. Among tens of thousands of distinct CDR3 sequences listed, approximately 26% were seen once. V trimming: 0 bases; J trimming: 7 bases; junction bases outside the gene matches: 6. CDR3 length: 16 residues. The germline CDR1 and CDR2 sequences are SGDLS and YYNGEE. Sorting recovered naive CD8 T cells on a CD8+CD4-CCR7+CD45RA+ profile. J is TRBJ2-2 and V is TRBV9; 10 nucleotides agree with TRBD2. This TCR was recovered from a human donor in good health. Some libraries in this study had Jurkat cell RNA spiked in. The sequencing input was naive CD8+ T cells from blood, with Jurkat cell RNA spiked in. Regarding subset: FACS-sorted CD8+CD4-CCR7+CD45RA+ naive T cells. This CDR3 is CASSVASGRGHGELFF. The CDR3 DNA reads as TGTGCCAGCAGCGTAGCCAGCGGGAGGGGACACGGGGAGCTGTTTTTT.